The T cell receptor beta chain under discussion was sequenced for a study of blood T cell repertoires in COVID-19. Background on the study: Acute-phase and convalescent COVID-19 samples originated in the United States, Italy and Spain.

The sample holds one count of this clone. Clinical history as reported by participants underpinned cohort assignment. Per the original data handling: Amplified reference gene primers provided the basis for estimating nucleated cell counts. Sequencing was performed with immunoSEQ multiplex PCR; in TCRdb, only in-frame clones are kept and a portion is missing. D and trimming come from the DNA, and the V and J calls and clone size come from that table. The table records 400,000 to 500,000 clones, roughly 90% of them present only once. The ends were cut back, 0 bases at V and 8 bases at J, with 8 bases in the middle. The CDR3 has 13 residues. Germline CDR1 and CDR2: MNHEY and SMNVEV (reference sequence).

This chain connects TRBV27 to TRBJ2-1; no clear D gene. The sample comprised PBMCs or T cells enriched from blood (not recorded which). This receptor was taken from a middle-aged woman who had recovered from COVID-19. The CDR3 region is CASSLSGPYEQFF. As DNA, the CDR3 is TGTGCCAGCAGTTTATCTGGGCCATATGAGCAGTTCTTC.